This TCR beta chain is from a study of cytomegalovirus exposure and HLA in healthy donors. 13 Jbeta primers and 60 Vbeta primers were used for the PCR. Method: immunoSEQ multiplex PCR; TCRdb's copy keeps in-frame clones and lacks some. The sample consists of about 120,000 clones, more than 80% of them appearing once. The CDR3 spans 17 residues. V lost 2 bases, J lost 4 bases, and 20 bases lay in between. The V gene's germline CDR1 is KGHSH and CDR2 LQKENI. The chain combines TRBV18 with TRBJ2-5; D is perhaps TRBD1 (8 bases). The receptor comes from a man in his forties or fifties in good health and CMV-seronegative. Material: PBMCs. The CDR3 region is CASSPFQGARGGETQYF. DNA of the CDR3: TGTGCCAGCTCACCATTTCAGGGGGCCCGCGGGGGAGAGACCCAGTACTTC.